The clone carrying this T cell receptor (beta chain) has a single count. The antigen is undetermined. The data were taken from a study of identical twins. The CDR3 contains 15 residues. J lost 3 bases, V lost 0 bases, and 4 bases had no gene match. Per germline, CDR1 MGHRA and CDR2 YSYEKL. Study-level points and caveats: There were fewer insertions in abundant cord blood beta clonotypes, but memory repertoires showed no such pattern.

The cDNA had a unique molecular identifier and a template-switch universal primer site. TCRdb analysed the 5' RACE reads with MiXCR anew, one entry per CDR3 protein. The sample consists of about 290,000 distinct CDR3 sequences, 9.5% of them appearing once. The data were also submitted as part of a second study, on yellow fever vaccine responses in identical twins. Per that study: Twins reportedly mounted vaccine T cell responses that seemed partly convergent, partly personalized.

The sequence was collected from a woman under 30 in good health. J is TRBJ2-7 and V is TRBV4-1, with 8 bases identical to TRBD2. Sequencing was carried out using CD8+ T cells sorted from blood. The CDR3 sequence: CASSQEGLDYYEQYF. The CDR3 nucleotides are TGCGCCAGCAGCCAAGAGGGACTAGACTACTACGAGCAGTACTTC.